One sample yielded the 14 T cell receptor beta chains listed below, sequenced in a study of CD8 T cells in ankylosing spondylitis. These receptors lack a known antigen. Whole-study results and caveats: In ankylosing spondylitis blood, a motif of fewer than 10 highly homologous TCR beta variants appeared characteristic.

TCRdb re-analysed the 5' RACE reads in MiXCR, keeping a single row per CDR3 protein. The sample lists over 450,000 distinct CDR3 sequences, roughly 13% occurring once. Sequenced material: blood, either unsorted or a sorted T cell fraction (not recorded which). These receptors all stem from a male donor with ankylosing spondylitis.

This clonotype came up many times. The chain is built from TRBV7-9 and TRBJ2-5; TRBD1 agrees at 7 bases. The V and J ends lost 6 bases and 5 bases, in that order; junction bases with no gene match: 6. From germline, CDR1 is SEHNR and CDR2 FQNEAQ (reference sequence). The CDR3 sequence is 13 residues long. Here the CDR3 DNA reads TGTGCCAGCAGGGAGACAGGGTTGGAGACCCAGTACTTC. This translates into CASRETGLETQYF.

This clonotype has only a few counts. V is TRBV18 and J is TRBJ1-1; D gene ambiguous. Per germline, CDR1 KGHSH and CDR2 LQKENI. The length of the CDR3 is 13 residues. Trimming took off 9 bases at V and 0 bases at J, with 11 bases between the two ends. In DNA form, the CDR3 reads TGTGCCAGTCGAGGAGGGATGAACACTGAAGCTTTCTTT. Its protein is CASRGGMNTEAFF.

The genes are TRBV29-1 and TRBJ1-1, with TRBD1 matching over 7 bases. Germline V gene sequence: CDR1 SQVTM, CDR2 ANQGSEA. The CDR3 sequence is 14 residues long. V lost 5 bases, J lost 1 base, and 7 bases stayed unmatched. The CDR3: CSVQGGNSNTEAFF. The CDR3 region has the DNA TGCAGCGTTCAGGGGGGTAACTCGAACACTGAAGCTTTCTTT. Complete variable domain (other parts from reference TRBV29-1 and TRBJ1-1): SAVISQKPSRDICQRGTSLTIQCQVDSQVTMMFWYRQQPGQSLTLIATANQGSEATYESGFVIDKFPISRPNLTFSTLTVSNMSPEDSSIYLCSVQGGNSNTEAFFGQGTRLTVV.

In this sample, this clonotype turned up many times. The rearrangement joins TRBV4-2 to TRBJ2-1; TRBD2 is a possible D gene (6 bases). The V gene's germline CDR1 is LGHNA and CDR2 YNFKEQ. CDR3 length: 12 residues. Trimming cost V 10 bases and J 6 bases, with 13 bases left between them. The chain's CDR3 is CATSGEVNEQFF. The DNA of the CDR3 is TGTGCCACCTCGGGGGAGGTCAATGAGCAGTTCTTC.

This clonotype was seen at least ten times. The V gene is TRBV5-1, the J gene TRBJ1-1, with D tentatively TRBD1 (5 bases). V was shortened by 0 bases and J by 4 bases, with 10 bases between the two germline ends. This CDR3 comprises 14 residues. Germline CDR1 is SGHRS and CDR2 is YFSETQ. CDR3 sequence: CASSLEPTGTEAFF. The CDR3 nucleotides read TGCGCCAGCAGCTTGGAACCCACAGGCACTGAAGCTTTCTTT.

This clonotype turned up a few times. V and J are TRBV5-1 and TRBJ2-2; 8 bases match TRBD2. This CDR3 contains 16 residues. CDR1 is SGHRS and CDR2 is YFSETQ in the germline V gene. Unmatched junction bases numbered 12, after V lost 5 bases and J lost 6 bases. CDR3 DNA: TGCGCCAGCAGTCCAGCGGGAGTATTCAACGCCGGGGAGCTGTTTTTT. It codes for CASSPAGVFNAGELFF.

The V and J genes are TRBV19 and TRBJ2-2, with a possible D match to TRBD2 (6 bases). The CDR3 loop spans 15 amino acids. Germline V gene data show CDR1 as LNHDA and CDR2 as SQIVND (reference sequence). V was pared by 3 bases and J by 1 base, with 9 bases between. The CDR3 DNA is TGTGCCAGTAGTATTGGAGCGGGGAACACCGGGGAGCTGTTTTTT. It translates to CASSIGAGNTGELFF.

This sequence joins TRBV7-2 and TRBJ1-5, with D perhaps matching TRBD1 (5 bases). The CDR3 consists of 17 residues. Germline CDR1 is SGHTA and CDR2 is FQGNSA. V dropped 3 bases and J dropped 5 bases, with 20 bases sitting between them. The CDR3 loop is CASSLWGPGVGDQPQHF. CDR3 coding DNA: TGTGCCAGCAGCTTGTGGGGCCCGGGGGTTGGGGATCAGCCCCAGCATTTT.

J is TRBJ2-7 and V is TRBV4-1; unclear D gene. This CDR3 has 13 amino acids. V shed 1 base and J shed 6 bases, with 10 bases lying between them. Germline lookup yields CDR1 MGHRA and CDR2 YSYEKL. This CDR3 is CASSQAADGEQYV. In nucleotides, the CDR3 is TGCGCCAGCAGCCAAGCTGCAGATGGCGAGCAGTACGTC.

The chain recombines TRBV25-1 with TRBJ1-5, with a weak D call TRBD1 (5 bases). Germline V gene sequence: CDR1 MGHDK, CDR2 SYGVNS. V was trimmed by 6 bases and J by 5 bases, leaving 8 bases between them. This CDR3 has 12 amino acids. The DNA for the CDR3 is TGTGCCAGCAGGGGGGGGGATCAGCCCCAGCATTTT. Amino acid sequence: CASRGGDQPQHF.

This chain joins TRBV7-6 and TRBJ1-1, with D tentatively TRBD1 (5 bases). Germline CDR1 is SGHVS and CDR2 is FNYEAQ. V was trimmed by 5 bases and J by 7 bases, leaving 20 bases between them. The CDR3 covers 15 residues. The CDR3 sequence: CASSPRQFGAGEAFF. The CDR3 DNA is TGTGCCAGCAGCCCGAGACAGTTTGGGGCCGGTGAAGCTTTCTTT.

This clonotype was seen only a few times. As DNA, the CDR3 is TGCGCCAGCAGCCCAATGGGACTACTAAACTACAATGAGCAGTTCTTC. Translation: CASSPMGLLNYNEQFF. J is TRBJ2-1 and V is TRBV5-1; 7 positions match TRBD2. CDR3 length: 16 amino acids. Unmatched junction bases numbered 10, after V lost 4 bases and J lost 3 bases. Per germline, CDR1 SGHRS and CDR2 YFSETQ.

This clonotype was detected ten times or more. The chain is built from TRBV29-1 and TRBJ2-1, with 11 bases lining up with TRBD1. The trim removed 4 bases at V and 6 bases at J, leaving 8 bases unmatched. Germline V lookup: CDR1 SQVTM, CDR2 ANQGSEA. The CDR3 runs to 15 residues. The CDR3 protein is CSVGVRGQGVNEQFF. CDR3 DNA: TGCAGCGTTGGGGTAAGGGGACAGGGGGTCAATGAGCAGTTCTTC.

This clonotype was counted only a few times. The V call is TRBV12-5, the J call TRBJ1-1, with D hard to call. Between the trimmed V and J ends, which lost 2 bases and 1 base, there was a span of 5 bases. The CDR3 covers 13 residues. CDR1 is LGHNT and CDR2 is FRNRAP in the germline V gene. The CDR3 loop is CASGLSQNTEAFF. In nucleotides, the CDR3 is TGTGCTAGTGGTTTGTCACAGAACACTGAAGCTTTCTTT. Based on the CDR3 plus reference TRBV12-5 and TRBJ1-1, the full variable domain is DARVTQTPRHKVTEMGQEVTMRCQPILGHNTVFWYRQTMMQGLELLAYFRNRAPLDDSGMPKDRFSAEMPDATLATLKIQPSEPRDSAVYFCASGLSQNTEAFFGQGTRLTVV.